The rows below give T cell receptor beta chains drawn from one sample of a study of T cell responses to AZD1222 COVID-19 vaccine. Assay: immunoSEQ multiplex PCR; the TCRdb copy retains only in-frame clones and omits some. The sample carries about 100,000 clones, 87% recorded once. The sample consisted of peripheral blood, taken on day 0 of AZD1222 vaccination. Every receptor here comes from an adult in good health. Both conserved end residues are part of each CDR3.

v_gene	j_gene	CDR3aa
TRBV10-3	TRBJ1-1	CAISERGQGPSAFF
TRBV6-5	TRBJ1-1	CASSYRVNTEAFF
TRBV7-8	TRBJ2-7	CASSSGLAGVLSYEQYF
TRBV15	TRBJ1-2	CATSLGGRGDYGYTF
TRBV19	TRBJ2-7	CASSGEGAGEQYF
TRBV29-1	TRBJ2-7	CSVDGQGSSSYEQYF
TRBV25-1	TRBJ1-5	CASRDPRQHF
TRBV5-1	TRBJ1-2	CASSFTPPYGYTF
TRBV20-1	TRBJ2-7	CSAYSYEQYF
TRBV5-1	TRBJ2-7	CASSLLQGGPYEQYF
TRBV5-1	TRBJ2-7	CASSLTGQLQYF
TRBV7-9	TRBJ2-1	CASSLGGQGHEQFF
TRBV7-3	TRBJ2-1	CASSPWGGREGRITEQFF
TRBV18	TRBJ2-1	CASSPGSSYNEQFF
TRBV5-1	TRBJ2-7	CASSRGSYEQYF
TRBV6-5	TRBJ1-2	CASRNSAVGGYGYTF
TRBV5-4	TRBJ2-2	CASSLEGGPITGELFF
TRBV9	TRBJ2-1	CASSARPGQGVYNEQFF
TRBV5-1	TRBJ1-1	CASSFGTGVNTEAFF
TRBV27	TRBJ2-6	CASSSGTGYSGANVLTF
TRBV6-5	TRBJ2-1	CASRPGLASDEQFF
TRBV18	TRBJ2-3	CASSPTGDPDTQYF
TRBV18	TRBJ1-5	CASSPGSNQPQHF
TRBV19	TRBJ1-5	CASSIQVVSQGQPQHF
TRBV30	TRBJ2-7	CAWSGGLAGSYEQYF
TRBV4-1	TRBJ2-2	CASSQGGELFF
TRBV6-2/TRBV6-3	TRBJ2-7	CASSQSGGGPYEQYF